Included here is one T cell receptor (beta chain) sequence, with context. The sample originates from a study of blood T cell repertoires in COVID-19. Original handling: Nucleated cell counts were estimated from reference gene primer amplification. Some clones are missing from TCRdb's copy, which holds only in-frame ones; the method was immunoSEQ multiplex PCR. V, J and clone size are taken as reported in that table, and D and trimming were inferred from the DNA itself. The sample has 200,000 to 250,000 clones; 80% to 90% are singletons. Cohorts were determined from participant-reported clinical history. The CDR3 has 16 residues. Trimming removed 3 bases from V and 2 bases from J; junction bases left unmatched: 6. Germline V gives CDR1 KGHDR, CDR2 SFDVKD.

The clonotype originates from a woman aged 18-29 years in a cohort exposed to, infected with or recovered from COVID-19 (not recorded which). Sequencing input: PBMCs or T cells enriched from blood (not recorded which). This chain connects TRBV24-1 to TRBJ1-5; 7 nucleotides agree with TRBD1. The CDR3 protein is CATSDARGKGNQPQHF. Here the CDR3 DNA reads TGTGCCACCAGTGATGCCAGGGGGAAGGGCAATCAGCCCCAGCATTTT.